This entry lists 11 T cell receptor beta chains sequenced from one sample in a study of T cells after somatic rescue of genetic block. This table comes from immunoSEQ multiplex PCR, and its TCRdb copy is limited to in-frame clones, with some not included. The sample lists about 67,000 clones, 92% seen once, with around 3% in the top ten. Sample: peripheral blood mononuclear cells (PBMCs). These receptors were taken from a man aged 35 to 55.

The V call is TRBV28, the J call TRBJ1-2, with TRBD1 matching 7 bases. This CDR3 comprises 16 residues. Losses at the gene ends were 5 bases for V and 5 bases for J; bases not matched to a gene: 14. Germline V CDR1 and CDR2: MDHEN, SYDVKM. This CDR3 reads CASSVGGTALVYGYTF. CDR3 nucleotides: TGTGCCAGCAGTGTCGGTGGGACAGCTCTGGTTTATGGCTACACCTTC.

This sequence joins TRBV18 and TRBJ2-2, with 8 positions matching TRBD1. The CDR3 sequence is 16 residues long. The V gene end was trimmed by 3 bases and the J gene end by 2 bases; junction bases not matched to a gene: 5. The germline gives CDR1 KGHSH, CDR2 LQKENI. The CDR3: CASSPGQGLNTGELFF. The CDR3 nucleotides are TGTGCCAGCTCACCCGGACAGGGCCTAAACACCGGGGAGCTGTTTTTT.

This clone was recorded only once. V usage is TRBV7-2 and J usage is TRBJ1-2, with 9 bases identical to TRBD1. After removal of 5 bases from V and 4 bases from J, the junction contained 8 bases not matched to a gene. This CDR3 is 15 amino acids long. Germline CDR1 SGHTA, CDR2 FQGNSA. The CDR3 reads CASSQVKQGAYGYTF. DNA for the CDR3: TGTGCCAGCAGCCAGGTGAAACAGGGGGCCTATGGCTACACCTTC. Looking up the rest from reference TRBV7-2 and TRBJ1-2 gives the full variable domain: GAGVSQSPSNKVTEKGKDVELRCDPISGHTALYWYRQSLGQGLEFLIYFQGNSAPDKSGLPSDRFSAERTGGSVSTLTIQRTQQEDSAVYLCASSQVKQGAYGYTFGSGTRLTVV.

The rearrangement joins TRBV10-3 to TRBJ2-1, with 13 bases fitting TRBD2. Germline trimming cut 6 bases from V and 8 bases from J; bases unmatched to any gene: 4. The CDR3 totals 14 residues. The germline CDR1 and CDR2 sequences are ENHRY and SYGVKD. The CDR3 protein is CAISTSGGADEQFF. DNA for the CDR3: TGTGCCATCAGCACTAGCGGGGGGGCCGATGAGCAGTTCTTC.

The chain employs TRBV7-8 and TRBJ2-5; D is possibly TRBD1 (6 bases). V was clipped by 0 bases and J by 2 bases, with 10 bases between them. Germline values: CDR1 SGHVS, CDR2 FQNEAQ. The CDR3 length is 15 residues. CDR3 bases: TGTGCCAGCAGCTTAGCGGCCGGGACACAAGAGACCCAGTACTTC. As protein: CASSLAAGTQETQYF.

The CDR3 DNA is TGCGCCAGCAGCCAAGATAGCGGGAGCAGGGTTTACGAGCAGTACTTC. Translated, it gives CASSQDSGSRVYEQYF. This chain links TRBV4-1 with TRBJ2-7; 9 nucleotides match TRBD2. Losses at the gene ends were 0 bases for V and 4 bases for J; bases not matched to a gene: 7. Germline values: CDR1 MGHRA, CDR2 YSYEKL. The CDR3 loop spans 16 amino acids.

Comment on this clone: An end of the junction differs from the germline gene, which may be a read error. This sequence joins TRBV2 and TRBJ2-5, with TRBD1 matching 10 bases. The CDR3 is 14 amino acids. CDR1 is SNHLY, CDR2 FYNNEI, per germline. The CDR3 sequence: CASSGTGVQEAQYF. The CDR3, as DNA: TGTGCCAGCAGCGGGACAGGGGTGCAAGAGGCCCAGTACTTC.

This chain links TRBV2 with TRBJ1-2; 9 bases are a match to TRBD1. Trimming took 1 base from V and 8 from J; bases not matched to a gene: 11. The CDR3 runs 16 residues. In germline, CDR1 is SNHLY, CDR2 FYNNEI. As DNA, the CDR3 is TGTGCCAGCAGTGAAGGGACAGGGGACCCGATCGGGGGCTACACCTTC. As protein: CASSEGTGDPIGGYTF.

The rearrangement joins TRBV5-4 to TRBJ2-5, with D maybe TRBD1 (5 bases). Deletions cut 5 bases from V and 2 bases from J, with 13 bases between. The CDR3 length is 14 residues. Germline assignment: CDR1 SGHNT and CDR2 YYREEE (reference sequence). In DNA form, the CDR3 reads TGTGCCAGCAGTTTTGCAGGGTCACAAGAGACCCAGTACTTC. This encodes CASSFAGSQETQYF.

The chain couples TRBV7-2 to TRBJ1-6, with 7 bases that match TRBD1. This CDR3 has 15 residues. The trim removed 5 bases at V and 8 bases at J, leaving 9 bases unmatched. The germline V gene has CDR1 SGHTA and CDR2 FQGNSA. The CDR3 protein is CASSVSTGRDSPLHF. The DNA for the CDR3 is TGTGCCAGCAGCGTTTCGACAGGGCGGGATTCACCCCTCCACTTT.

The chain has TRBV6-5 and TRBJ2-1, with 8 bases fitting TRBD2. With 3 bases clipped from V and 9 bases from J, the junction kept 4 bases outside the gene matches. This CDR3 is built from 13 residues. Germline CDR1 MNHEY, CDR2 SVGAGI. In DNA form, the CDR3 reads TGTGCCAGCAGTTATGGACTAGCATCTGAGCAGTTCTTC. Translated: CASSYGLASEQFF.